These 22 T cell receptor beta chains were all obtained from the same sample, sequenced in a study of blood T cell repertoires in COVID-19. Method: immunoSEQ multiplex PCR; TCRdb's copy keeps in-frame clones and lacks some. Among some 140,000 clones, approximately 83% were seen once, and the ten largest hold over 9%. The specimen was PBMCs or T cells enriched from blood (not recorded which). These receptors all come from a man aged 45-65 years who had recovered from COVID-19.

This clone was seen once. V usage is TRBV7-3 and J usage is TRBJ2-7, with D perhaps matching TRBD2 (5 bases). This CDR3 spans 14 amino acids. CDR1 SGHTA and CDR2 FQGTGA come from the germline V gene. Trimming left V 5 bases short and J 0 bases short, with 11 bases between. The CDR3 loop reads CASSPARDSYEQYF. CDR3 coding DNA: TGTGCCAGCAGCCCCGCCCGGGACTCCTACGAGCAGTACTTC.

Written as DNA, the CDR3 is TGTGCCAGCAGCTTGGGGACAGGGAGCGACTATAGCAATCAGCCCCAGCATTTT. Protein: CASSLGTGSDYSNQPQHF. V usage is TRBV7-8 and J usage is TRBJ1-5; 9 positions agree with TRBD1. The CDR3 extends over 18 amino acids. Trimming removed 3 bases from V and 0 bases from J; junction bases left unmatched: 9. Germline CDR1 SGHVS, CDR2 FQNEAQ.

This rearrangement joins TRBV6-4 to TRBJ1-6, with D possibly being TRBD1 (6 bases). CDR1 and CDR2 from the germline V gene are MRHNA and SNTAGT. Between the trimmed V and J ends, which lost 3 bases and 7 bases, there was a span of 16 bases. The CDR3 sequence is 16 residues long. CDR3 nucleotides: TGTGCCAGCAGTGAAGATCCAGGGGATGGGAATTCACCCCTCCACTTT. It codes for CASSEDPGDGNSPLHF.

In the case of this clone: Other nucleotide sequences from this sample produce the same CDR3. CDR3 residues: CASSLAGTGGGYTF. The CDR3 coding sequence is TGCGCCAGCAGCTTGGCCGGGACAGGGGGTGGCTACACCTTC. The V call is TRBV5-1, the J call TRBJ1-2; 11 nucleotides match TRBD1. The CDR3 spans 14 residues. Per the germline V gene, CDR1 is SGHRS and CDR2 is YFSETQ. J gave up 7 bases and V 0 bases, and 2 bases lay outside the gene matches.

This chain connects TRBV7-6 to TRBJ2-2; tentative D call: TRBD1 (5 bases). CDR1 and CDR2 (germline): SGHVS, FNYEAQ. Trimming took off 1 base at V and 2 bases at J, with 8 bases between the two ends. This CDR3 is built from 15 residues. The CDR3 region has the DNA TGTGCCAGCAGCTTAGTAGGGGCCAACACCGGGGAGCTGTTTTTT. This gives the protein CASSLVGANTGELFF.

The chain combines TRBV30 with TRBJ1-2, with D possibly TRBD1 on 6 matching bases. The CDR3 is made up of 14 amino acids. V lost 0 bases and J 1 base, leaving 9 bases between the germline ends. The germline V gene encodes CDR1 GTSNPN and CDR2 SVGIG (reference sequence). For the CDR3, the DNA is TGTGCCTGGAGTGTAGAGGGGGTTAACTATGGCTACACCTTC. Protein sequence: CAWSVEGVNYGYTF. Combining the CDR3 with reference TRBV30 and TRBJ1-2 gives the whole variable domain SQTIHQWPATLVQPVGSPLSLECTVEGTSNPNLYWYRQAAGRGLQLLFYSVGIGQISSEVPQNLSASRPQDRQFILSSKKLLLSDSGFYLCAWSVEGVNYGYTFGSGTRLTVV.

The chain employs TRBV4-2 and TRBJ2-1; 10 nucleotides agree with TRBD2. CDR3 size: 17 residues. In germline, CDR1 is LGHNA, CDR2 YNFKEQ. V gave up 0 bases and J gave up 8 bases; unmatched junction bases: 10. CDR3 region: CASSQDFSGGAFYEQFF. The DNA for the CDR3 is TGTGCCAGCAGCCAAGATTTCAGCGGGGGGGCCTTCTATGAGCAGTTCTTC.

The rearrangement uses TRBV9 and TRBJ2-3; tentatively, D is TRBD2 (5 bases). The V end lost 4 bases, the J end lost 3 bases, and 15 bases lay between the germline ends. Germline CDR1 and CDR2: SGDLS and YYNGEE. The CDR3 loop spans 15 amino acids. The CDR3 nucleotides are TGTGCCAGCAGCCGACCGCCAGCGGAGACAGATACGCAGTATTTT. It translates to CASSRPPAETDTQYF.

CDR3 bases: TGTGCCAGCAGCCTGCGGGGAAATACGCAGTATTTT. Protein sequence: CASSLRGNTQYF. This sequence joins TRBV27 and TRBJ2-3; maybe TRBD2 (6 bases). This CDR3 is built from 12 residues. Germline CDR1 reads MNHEY; CDR2 reads SMNVEV (reference sequence). V lost 6 bases and J 7 bases, leaving 11 bases between the germline ends.

This clone was seen only once. This chain joins TRBV11-2 and TRBJ1-1; D gene unclear. Trimming cost V 1 base and J 5 bases, with 11 bases left between them. This CDR3 comprises 14 residues. Per the germline V gene, CDR1 is SGHAT and CDR2 is FQNNGV. Here the CDR3 reads CASSLVAGRTEAFF. The CDR3 DNA reads TGTGCCAGCAGCTTAGTAGCGGGTCGGACTGAAGCTTTCTTT.

The chain employs TRBV29-1 and TRBJ2-7; TRBD1 matches 9 bases. Germline V CDR1 and CDR2: SQVTM, ANQGSEA. V lost 4 bases to trimming and J lost 4 bases; unmatched junction nucleotides: 5. The CDR3 contains 13 residues. The CDR3 loop reads CSVVRQGGYEQYF. CDR3 nucleotides: TGCAGCGTTGTGAGACAGGGGGGTTACGAGCAGTACTTC.

This chain connects TRBV11-1 to TRBJ2-3; 9 bases are shared with TRBD2. The V segment lost 5 bases and the J segment 1 base; nucleotides outside the gene matches: 7. The CDR3 extends over 16 amino acids. CDR1 is SGHAT, CDR2 FQDESV, per germline (reference sequence). This CDR3 reads CASSLIAGARTDTQYF. The CDR3 DNA reads TGTGCCAGCAGCCTCATAGCGGGGGCCCGCACAGATACGCAGTATTTT.

The V gene is TRBV3-1 (or the pseudogene TRBV3-2), the J gene TRBJ1-3; D unresolved. V gave up 2 bases and J gave up 0 bases, with 8 bases separating them. Looked up from germline, CDR1 is LGHDT and CDR2 is YNNKEL (reference sequence). The CDR3 totals 15 residues. The CDR3, as DNA: TGTGCCAGCAGCCAAATCCCCCACTCTGGAAACACCATATATTTT. This gives the protein CASSQIPHSGNTIYF.

The rearrangement uses TRBV19 and TRBJ1-6, with 7 bases matching TRBD1. The germline V gene encodes CDR1 LNHDA and CDR2 SQIVND (reference sequence). This CDR3 contains 16 residues. With V trimmed by 9 bases and J by 4 bases, 12 bases remained unmatched. The CDR3 coding sequence is TGTGCCAGCCAGGGACAGTCTAGGCGGTATAATTCACCCCTCCACTTT. Protein: CASQGQSRRYNSPLHF.

The gene calls are TRBV7-2 and TRBJ1-1; D call uncertain. Germline-derived CDR1 and CDR2 are SGHTA and FQGNSA. CDR3 length equals 11 residues. Trimming shortened V by 3 bases and J by 13 bases, and 12 bases separated the two germline ends. The CDR3 nucleotides read TGTGCCAGCAGCTTGGGCCCCCAGAGTTTCTTT. Amino acid sequence: CASSLGPQSFF. The variable domain in full, with the rest retrieved from reference TRBV7-2 and TRBJ1-1, is GAGVSQSPSNKVTEKGKDVELRCDPISGHTALYWYRQSLGQGLEFLIYFQGNSAPDKSGLPSDRFSAERTGGSVSTLTIQRTQQEDSAVYLCASSLGPQSFFGQGTRLTVV.

The J gene is TRBJ1-2, the V gene TRBV7-3; D is unresolved. The CDR3 totals 14 residues. V lost 0 bases, J lost 7 bases, and 12 bases lay in between. Per the germline V gene, CDR1 is SGHTA and CDR2 is FQGTGA. The CDR3 DNA sequence: TGTGCCAGCAGCTTAACACAGTTTGCATTTGGCTACACCTTC. Protein sequence: CASSLTQFAFGYTF. Looking up the rest from reference TRBV7-3 and TRBJ1-2 gives the full variable domain: GAGVSQTPSNKVTEKGKYVELRCDPISGHTALYWYRQSLGQGPEFLIYFQGTGAADDSGLPNDRFFAVRPEGSVSTLKIQRTERGDSAVYLCASSLTQFAFGYTFGSGTRLTVV.

The chain links TRBV12-5 to TRBJ2-2; 7 bases align to TRBD2. This CDR3 has 18 amino acids. V shed 4 bases and J 0 bases; nucleotides not matched to a gene: 11. CDR1 is LGHNT, CDR2 FRNRAP, per germline. The CDR3 DNA follows: TGTGCTAGTGGTTCCTCCCCCGGGCGGGGGACGAACACCGGGGAGCTGTTTTTT. Its protein product is CASGSSPGRGTNTGELFF.

This chain uses TRBV2 with TRBJ1-5, with D unclear. CDR3 length equals 14 residues. In germline, CDR1 is SNHLY, CDR2 FYNNEI. Trimming left V 0 bases short and J 3 bases short, with 6 bases between. CDR3 sequence reads: CASSEAQVNQPQHF. The CDR3 nucleotides read TGTGCCAGCAGTGAAGCTCAGGTCAATCAGCCCCAGCATTTT. Filled out from reference TRBV2 and TRBJ1-5, the complete variable domain reads EPEVTQTPSHQVTQMGQEVILRCVPISNHLYFYWYRQILGQKVEFLVSFYNNEISEKSEIFDDQFSVERPDGSNFTLKIRSTKLEDSAMYFCASSEAQVNQPQHFGDGTRLSIL.

V and J are TRBV3-1 (or the pseudogene TRBV3-2) and TRBJ2-2; no clear D. The CDR3 extends over 11 amino acids. V gave up 8 bases and J gave up 6 bases, with 7 bases separating them. Germline CDR1 reads LGHDT; CDR2 reads YNNKEL (reference sequence). The CDR3 bases are TGTGCCAGCGAAAACTCCGGGGAGCTGTTTTTT. It yields the protein CASENSGELFF.

The J gene is TRBJ2-1, the V gene TRBV5-4, with 8 bases matching TRBD2. The trim removed 1 base at V and 10 bases at J, leaving 10 bases unmatched. Germline V gene data show CDR1 as SGHNT and CDR2 as YYREEE (reference sequence). This CDR3 is built from 15 residues. The CDR3 protein is CASSLMTGGLREQFF. In DNA form, the CDR3 reads TGTGCCAGCAGCTTGATGACGGGGGGGCTGAGGGAGCAGTTCTTC.

The CDR3 DNA is TGTGCCAGCTCACCACTCAGCCGGACAGGGGAGACCCAGTACTTC. Encoded protein: CASSPLSRTGETQYF. The V and J genes are TRBV18 and TRBJ2-5; TRBD1 matches at 8 bases. The CDR3 loop spans 15 amino acids. V lost 1 base and J lost 5; bases outside the gene matches: 6. CDR1 and CDR2 from the germline V gene are KGHSH and LQKENI. Combining the CDR3 with reference TRBV18 and TRBJ2-5 gives the whole variable domain NAGVMQNPRHLVRRRGQEARLRCSPMKGHSHVYWYRQLPEEGLKFMVYLQKENIIDESGMPKERFSAEFPKEGPSILRIQQVVRGDSAAYFCASSPLSRTGETQYFGPGTRLLVL.

The rearrangement joins TRBV3-1 (or the pseudogene TRBV3-2) to TRBJ1-1; the D gene is possibly TRBD1 (6 bases). Germline V lookup: CDR1 LGHDT, CDR2 YNNKEL (reference sequence). This CDR3 is 16 amino acids long. Trimming removed 0 bases at V and 11 bases at J, with 22 bases between. CDR3 sequence (DNA): TGTGCCAGCAGCCAAGATTTTGGCAGGGGTAGTAGTATGGCTTTCTTT. Encoded protein: CASSQDFGRGSSMAFF.